These 9 T cell receptor beta chains share one sample of origin, sequenced in a study of patients and donors after allogeneic stem cell transplantation. TCRdb independently ran MiXCR on the RT-PCR reads; one entry per CDR3 protein. The data contain tens of thousands of distinct CDR3 sequences, about 30% of them seen just once; the ten biggest clones take up approximately 48%. Sequences were obtained from blood, either unsorted or a sorted T cell fraction (not recorded which). These receptors all stem from a human donor who was either an allogeneic HSCT recipient or a stem cell or donor lymphocyte infusion donor (not recorded which). It is not recorded whose cells these are; they may come from a transplant donor.

In this sample, this clonotype turned up a few times. The genes are TRBV4-3 and TRBJ1-1, with D tentatively TRBD1 (6 bases). V gave up 2 bases and J gave up 2 bases, with 15 bases separating them. The length of the CDR3 is 16 residues. CDR1 is LGHNA, CDR2 YSLEER, per germline. The CDR3 sequence: CASSQNRVMSNTEAFF. The DNA for the CDR3 is TGCGCCAGCAGCCAAAACAGGGTAATGAGTAACACTGAAGCTTTCTTT.

V usage is TRBV7-2 and J usage is TRBJ2-1; D possibly matches TRBD1 or TRBD2 (5 bases each). Germline V gene data show CDR1 as SGHTA and CDR2 as FQGNSA. V was clipped by 2 bases and J by 5 bases, with 13 bases between them. This CDR3 comprises 15 residues. For the CDR3, the DNA is TGTGCCAGCAGCTTACTGAGGGGTATGCACAATGAGCAGTTCTTC. Protein sequence: CASSLLRGMHNEQFF. Drawing the rest from reference TRBV7-2 and TRBJ2-1, the complete variable domain is GAGVSQSPSNKVTEKGKDVELRCDPISGHTALYWYRQSLGQGLEFLIYFQGNSAPDKSGLPSDRFSAERTGGSVSTLTIQRTQQEDSAVYLCASSLLRGMHNEQFFGPGTRLTVL.

The rearrangement links TRBV28 to TRBJ1-2; 7 bases agree with TRBD1. The CDR3 covers 13 residues. Germline V gives CDR1 MDHEN, CDR2 SYDVKM. V lost 11 bases and J lost 8; bases outside the gene matches: 14. The CDR3 spells CARNREGAQGYTF. In DNA form, the CDR3 reads TGTGCCCGCAACCGTGAGGGGGCGCAAGGCTACACCTTC.

This rearrangement joins TRBV12-3 or TRBV12-4 to TRBJ1-2; a possible D gene is TRBD1 (6 bases). The CDR3 is 13 residues long. The V gene lost 6 bases and the J gene lost 8 bases, with 16 bases spanning the gap. CDR3 residues: CASSPGQLTGYTF. The CDR3 DNA reads TGTGCCAGCAGCCCCGGACAGTTAACGGGCTACACCTTC.

This chain uses TRBV10-3 with TRBJ1-6; 7 bases agree with TRBD1. This CDR3 has 15 residues. J lost 7 bases, V lost 2 bases, and 5 bases had no gene match. Germline CDR1 is ENHRY and CDR2 is SYGVKD. The CDR3 coding sequence is TGTGCCATCAGTGAGGAGGGGGCGCGCAATTCACCCCTCCACTTT. Its protein product is CAISEEGARNSPLHF.

The chain couples TRBV6-6 to TRBJ2-2; no clear D. The CDR3 has 13 residues. From germline, CDR1 is MNHNY and CDR2 SVGAGI (reference sequence). Trimming pared 2 bases from V and 3 bases from J, leaving 4 bases between. CDR3 in amino acids: CASSYDYTGELFF. The DNA for the CDR3 is TGTGCCAGCAGTTACGACTACACCGGGGAGCTGTTTTTT.

The chain uses TRBV29-1 and TRBJ1-4, with TRBD1 as a possible D gene (6 bases). V dropped 5 bases and J dropped 5 bases, with 12 bases sitting between them. The CDR3 runs 13 residues. CDR1 SQVTM and CDR2 ANQGSEA come from the germline V gene. The CDR3 loop is CSVKGGANEKLFF. DNA of the CDR3: TGCAGCGTTAAGGGGGGCGCAAATGAAAAACTGTTTTTT.

The genes are TRBV20-1 and TRBJ1-1; possibly TRBD1 for D (5 bases). The CDR3 runs 15 residues. V lost 0 bases and J lost 0, with 11 bases in between. Germline V gene lookup returns CDR1 DFQATT and CDR2 SNEGSKA (reference sequence). The CDR3 spells CSARDLGHLNTEAFF. CDR3 DNA: TGCAGTGCTAGAGATCTCGGACACTTGAACACTGAAGCTTTCTTT.

Sample share makes this clonotype medium-sized. This rearrangement joins TRBV5-5 to TRBJ1-2; the match to TRBD1 covers 8 bases. Trimming at V came to 4 bases and at J to 3 bases, leaving 8 bases not matched to a gene. The CDR3 totals 15 residues. Germline V CDR1 and CDR2: SGHKS, YYEKEE (reference sequence). CDR3 protein: CASSLMDRADYGYTF. The DNA for the CDR3 is TGTGCCAGCAGCCTTATGGACAGGGCTGACTATGGCTACACCTTC.